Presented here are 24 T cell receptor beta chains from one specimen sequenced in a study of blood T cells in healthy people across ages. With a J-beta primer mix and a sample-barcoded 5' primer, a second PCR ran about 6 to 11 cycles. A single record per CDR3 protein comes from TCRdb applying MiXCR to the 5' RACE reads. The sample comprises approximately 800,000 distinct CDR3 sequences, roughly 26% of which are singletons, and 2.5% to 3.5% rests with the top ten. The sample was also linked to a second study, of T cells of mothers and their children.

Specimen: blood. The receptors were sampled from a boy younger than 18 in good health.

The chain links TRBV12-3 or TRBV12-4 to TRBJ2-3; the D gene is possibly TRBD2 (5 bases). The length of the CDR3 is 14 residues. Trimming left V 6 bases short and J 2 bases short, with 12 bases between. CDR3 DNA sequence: TGTGCCAGCAGCCCGGCGGGTTACACAGATACGCAGTATTTT. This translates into CASSPAGYTDTQYF.

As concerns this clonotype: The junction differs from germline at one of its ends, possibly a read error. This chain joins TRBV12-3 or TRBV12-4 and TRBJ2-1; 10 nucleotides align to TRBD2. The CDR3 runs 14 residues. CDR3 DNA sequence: TGTGCCAGCAGCTTAGCGGGGGGAGTAAATGAGCAGTTCTTC. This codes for CASSLAGGVNEQFF.

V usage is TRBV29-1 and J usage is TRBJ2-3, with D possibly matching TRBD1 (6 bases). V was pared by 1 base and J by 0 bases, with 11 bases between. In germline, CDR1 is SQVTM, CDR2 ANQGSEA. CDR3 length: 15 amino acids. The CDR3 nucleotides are TGCAGCGTTGAAGGTGGGGACACTAGCACAGATACGCAGTATTTT. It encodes CSVEGGDTSTDTQYF.

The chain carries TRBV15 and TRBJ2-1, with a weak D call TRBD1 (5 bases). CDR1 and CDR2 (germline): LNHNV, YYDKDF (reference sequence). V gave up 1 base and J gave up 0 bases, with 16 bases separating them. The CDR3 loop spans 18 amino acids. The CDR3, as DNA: TGTGCCACCAGCAGAGCAGGGCCCGGGCCCAGCTCCTACAATGAGCAGTTCTTC. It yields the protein CATSRAGPGPSSYNEQFF. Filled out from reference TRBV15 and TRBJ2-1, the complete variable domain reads DAMVIQNPRYQVTQFGKPVTLSCSQTLNHNVMYWYQQKSSQAPKLLFHYYDKDFNNEADTPDNFQSRRPNTSFCFLDIRSPGLGDTAMYLCATSRAGPGPSSYNEQFFGPGTRLTVL.

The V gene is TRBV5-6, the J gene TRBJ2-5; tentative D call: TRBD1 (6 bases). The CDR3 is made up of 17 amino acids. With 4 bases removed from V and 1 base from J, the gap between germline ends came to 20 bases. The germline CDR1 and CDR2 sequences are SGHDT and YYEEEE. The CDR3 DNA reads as TGTGCCAGCAGCCCTGTTGGGGGCGAAGGGTGCCAAGAGACCCAGTACTTC. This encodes CASSPVGGEGCQETQYF.

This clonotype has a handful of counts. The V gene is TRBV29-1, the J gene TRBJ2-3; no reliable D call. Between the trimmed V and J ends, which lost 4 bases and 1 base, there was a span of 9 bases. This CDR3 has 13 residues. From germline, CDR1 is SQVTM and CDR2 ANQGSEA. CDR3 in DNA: TGCAGCGTTGGCAAGGCGGGCACAGATACGCAGTATTTT. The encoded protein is CSVGKAGTDTQYF.

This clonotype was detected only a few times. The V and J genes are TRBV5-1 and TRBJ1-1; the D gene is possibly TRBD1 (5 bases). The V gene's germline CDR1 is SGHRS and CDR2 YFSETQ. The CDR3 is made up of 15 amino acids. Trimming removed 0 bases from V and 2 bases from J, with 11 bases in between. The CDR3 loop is CASSLDGQGNTEAFF. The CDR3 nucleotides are TGCGCCAGCAGCTTGGATGGGCAGGGCAACACTGAAGCTTTCTTT.

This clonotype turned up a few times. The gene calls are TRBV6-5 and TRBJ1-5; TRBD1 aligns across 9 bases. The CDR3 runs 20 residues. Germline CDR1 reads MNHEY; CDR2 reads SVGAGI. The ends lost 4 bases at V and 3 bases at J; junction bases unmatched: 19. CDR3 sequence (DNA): TGTGCCAGCAGTTCTATAGGGACAGGGTTCCAAGGCAGTCTCAATCAGCCCCAGCATTTT. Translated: CASSSIGTGFQGSLNQPQHF.

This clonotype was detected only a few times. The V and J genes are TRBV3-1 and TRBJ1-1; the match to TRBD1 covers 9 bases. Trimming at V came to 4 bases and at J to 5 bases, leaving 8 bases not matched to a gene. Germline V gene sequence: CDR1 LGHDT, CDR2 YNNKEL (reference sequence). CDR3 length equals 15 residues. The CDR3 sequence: CASSPRNRGQTEAFF. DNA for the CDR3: TGTGCCAGCAGCCCCCGAAACAGGGGGCAGACTGAAGCTTTCTTT.

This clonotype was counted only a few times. CDR3 coding DNA: TGTGCCAGCAGCTCCCGGACGGATTCGAACACCGGGGAGCTGTTTTTT. It yields the protein CASSSRTDSNTGELFF. The chain couples TRBV7-2 to TRBJ2-2; the D is unclear. Trimming took off 4 bases at V and 0 bases at J, with 12 bases between the two ends. The CDR3 runs to 16 residues. The V gene's germline CDR1 is SGHTA and CDR2 FQGNSA.

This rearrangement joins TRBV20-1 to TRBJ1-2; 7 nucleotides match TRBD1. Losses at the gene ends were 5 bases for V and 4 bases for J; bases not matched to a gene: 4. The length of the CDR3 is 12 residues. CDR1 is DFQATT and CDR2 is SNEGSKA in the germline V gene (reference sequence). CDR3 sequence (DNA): TGCAGTGCTGAGGGGACAGTCTATGGCTACACCTTC. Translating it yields CSAEGTVYGYTF.

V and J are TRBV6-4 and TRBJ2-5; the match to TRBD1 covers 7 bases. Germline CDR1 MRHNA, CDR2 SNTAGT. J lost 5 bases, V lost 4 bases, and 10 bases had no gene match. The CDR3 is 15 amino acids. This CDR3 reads CASSVLRQGTETQYF. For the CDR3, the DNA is TGTGCCAGCAGTGTCTTGAGACAGGGAACGGAGACCCAGTACTTC.

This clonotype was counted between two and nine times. CDR3 sequence reads: CASSYADWRARGYTF. As DNA, the CDR3 is TGTGCCAGCAGTTACGCCGACTGGCGGGCAAGAGGCTACACCTTC. The rearrangement joins TRBV6-2 or TRBV6-3 to TRBJ1-2; D is undetermined. CDR3 size: 15 residues. Deletions cut 2 bases from V and 8 bases from J, with 18 bases between. From germline, CDR1 is MNHEY and CDR2 SVGEGT.

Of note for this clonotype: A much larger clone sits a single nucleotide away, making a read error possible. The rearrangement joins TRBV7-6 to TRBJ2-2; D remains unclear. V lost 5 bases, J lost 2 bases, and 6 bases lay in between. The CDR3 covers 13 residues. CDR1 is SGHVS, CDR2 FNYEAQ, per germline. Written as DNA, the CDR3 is TGTGCCAGCAGCACCCAAAACACCGGGGAGCTGTTTTTT. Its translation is CASSTQNTGELFF.

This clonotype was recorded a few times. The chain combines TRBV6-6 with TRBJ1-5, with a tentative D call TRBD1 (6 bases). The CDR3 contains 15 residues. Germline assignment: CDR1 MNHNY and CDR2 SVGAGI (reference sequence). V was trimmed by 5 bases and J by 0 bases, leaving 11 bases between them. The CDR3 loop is CASSRGSYSNQPQHF. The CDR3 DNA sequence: TGTGCCAGCAGTAGGGGGTCTTATAGCAATCAGCCCCAGCATTTT.

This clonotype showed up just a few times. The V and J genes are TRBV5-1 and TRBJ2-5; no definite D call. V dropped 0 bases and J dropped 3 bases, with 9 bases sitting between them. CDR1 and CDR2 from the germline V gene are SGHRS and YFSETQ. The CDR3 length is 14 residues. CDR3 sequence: CASSLALPEETQYF. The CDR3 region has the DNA TGCGCCAGCAGCTTGGCACTCCCTGAAGAGACCCAGTACTTC.

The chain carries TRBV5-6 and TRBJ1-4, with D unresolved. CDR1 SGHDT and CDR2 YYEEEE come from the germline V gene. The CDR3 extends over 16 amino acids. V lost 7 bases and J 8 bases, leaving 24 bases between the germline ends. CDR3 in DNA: TGTGCCAGCCATTTTAACTCGGGATCCCGGAGAGAAAAACTGTTTTTT. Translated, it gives CASHFNSGSRREKLFF.

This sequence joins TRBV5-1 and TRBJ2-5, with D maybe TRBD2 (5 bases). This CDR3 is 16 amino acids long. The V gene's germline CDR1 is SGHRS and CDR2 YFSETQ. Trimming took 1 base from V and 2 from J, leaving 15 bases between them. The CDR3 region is CASSLSGPQIQETQYF. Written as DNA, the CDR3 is TGCGCCAGCAGCTTGAGCGGTCCCCAGATACAAGAGACCCAGTACTTC.

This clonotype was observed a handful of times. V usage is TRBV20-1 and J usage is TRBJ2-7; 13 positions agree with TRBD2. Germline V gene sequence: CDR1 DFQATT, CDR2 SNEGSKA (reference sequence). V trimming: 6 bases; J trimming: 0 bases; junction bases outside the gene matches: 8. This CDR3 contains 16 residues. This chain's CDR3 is CSAAKGTSGDSYEQYF. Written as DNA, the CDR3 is TGCAGTGCCGCAAAGGGGACTAGCGGGGACTCCTACGAGCAGTACTTC.

The CDR3 DNA is TGTGCCAGCAGCCCCGTAGGTTCAACCTACGAGCAGTACTTC. Its protein is CASSPVGSTYEQYF. The V call is TRBV9, the J call TRBJ2-5; D is unclear. The DNA end is more similar to TRBJ2-7, so the J call may be wrong. The CDR3 runs 14 residues. In germline, CDR1 is SGDLS, CDR2 YYNGEE.

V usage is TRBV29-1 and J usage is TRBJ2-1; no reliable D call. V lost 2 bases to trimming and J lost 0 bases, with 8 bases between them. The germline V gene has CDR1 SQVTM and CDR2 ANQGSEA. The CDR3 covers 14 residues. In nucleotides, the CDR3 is TGCAGCGTTGAATGGCGGAGCTCCTACAATGAGCAGTTCTTC. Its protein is CSVEWRSSYNEQFF.

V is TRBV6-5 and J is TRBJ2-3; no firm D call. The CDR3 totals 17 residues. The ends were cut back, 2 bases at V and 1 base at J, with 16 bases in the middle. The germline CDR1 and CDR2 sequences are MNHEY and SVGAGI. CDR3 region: CASSYHIEPMRTDTQYF. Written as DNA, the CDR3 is TGTGCCAGCAGTTACCATATTGAGCCTATGCGCACAGATACGCAGTATTTT.

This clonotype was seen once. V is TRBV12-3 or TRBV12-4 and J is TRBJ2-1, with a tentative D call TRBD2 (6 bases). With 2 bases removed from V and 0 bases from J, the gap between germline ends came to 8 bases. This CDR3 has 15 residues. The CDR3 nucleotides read TGTGCCAGCAGTTTACCAGCGGGCTCCTACAATGAGCAGTTCTTC. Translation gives CASSLPAGSYNEQFF.

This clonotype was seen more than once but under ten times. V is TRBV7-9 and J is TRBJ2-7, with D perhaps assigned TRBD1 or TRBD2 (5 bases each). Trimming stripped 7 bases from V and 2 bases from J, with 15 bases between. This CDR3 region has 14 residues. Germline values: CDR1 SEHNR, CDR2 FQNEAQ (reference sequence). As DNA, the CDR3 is TGTGCCAGCAAGCAAGAGGGGCAAGCCTACGAGCAGTACTTC. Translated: CASKQEGQAYEQYF.